Sequencing of this TCR beta chain was carried out in a study of beta chain features in type 1 diabetes (dated by TCRdb to between 2018 and 2020). Context from the whole study: Mean age, gender distribution, total cell number and subset yield were not different between patients and healthy donors. The study compared the TCRB repertoires of sorted circulating CD4+ T cell subsets in recently diagnosed type 1 diabetes patients with those in matched healthy donors. A total of about 110 million sorted cells were examined across all samples, and the number of cells per subset was strongly correlated with RNA yield. Naive and central memory subsets were obtained from all 28 donors, but regulatory and stem cell-like memory subsets were isolated from only 8 patients and about 8 healthy donors.

CDR1 and CDR2 are read off the germline V gene as SGHVS and FNYEAQ. The CDR3 numbers 15 residues from cysteine through phenylalanine. The only DNA kept is the CDR3, 45 bases in frame from the first base. The junction shows trimming of 2 bases on V and 2 bases on J, plus 12 bases between the germline ends. All of the isolated RNA was reverse transcribed with the High Capacity cDNA Reverse Transcription Kit, so expressed TCRB transcripts were sequenced. Deep immunoSEQ sequencing was performed on naive, central memory and regulatory T cell samples, with an average of about 4 million total reads per sample. Sorted cells were lysed in RLT buffer, and RNA was extracted using DNase-treated RNeasy Micro or Mini kits according to cell number. To prevent cross-contamination, every cell subset was processed on its own, while patient and healthy donor samples were processed together. Using the immunoSEQ multiplex PCR, TCRB sequences were amplified from cDNA into 87-bp fragments spanning the CDR3 region. Sequencing of the amplicons was done on the Illumina HiSeq platform. From the authors' description of their analysis: PCR bias was computationally corrected using synthetic template baselines, reads within Hamming distance 2 were collapsed, and singletons that could not be merged were discarded. By aligning reads against IMGT, V, D and J genes, CDR3 length, and insertions or deletions at six rearrangement sites were assigned. Within each subset, clonotype counts were normalized to sorted cell number, and only after that were true diversity and Gini coefficients computed with the tcR R package. The overlap coefficient, calculated on TCRB nucleotide sequences, was used to measure repertoire sharing. TCRdb carries this immuneACCESS record with in-frame sequences only. Its versions omit some clonotypes, under half of them owing to an unresolved V gene in the studies checked, with the rest unexplained. That table supplies the V and J calls and clone size; D and trimming were determined from the DNA. Counted in this sample were about 290,000 clones; about 7.8% of them appeared once. The ten biggest clones cover over 0.8% of the sample.

Each donor gave one peripheral blood draw, approximately 120 mL on average, collected into heparinised tubes. A BD FACSAria II and a panel including CD45RO, CCR7, CD25, CD127, CD95 and CD27 were used to sort naive, central memory, regulatory and stem cell-like memory CD4+ T cells. Every sorted population had a purity above 95%. PBMCs were isolated immediately by Lymphoprep density gradient centrifugation and stained directly without culture. To minimize batch effects, samples were stained and sorted in pairs, one healthy donor with one patient per experiment. Note on this clone: It has no known antigen specificity. Per-base qualities were not stored, and no clone one base away is much larger.

The paper's findings and limits, for the study overall: A moderate but significant shortening of TCRB CDR3 length was observed in type 1 diabetes patients in all four CD4+ subsets. Shorter templates might be favored by PCR, yet because patient and control samples were amplified and corrected together, any such skew would affect both groups equally. Because cDNA was sequenced instead of genomic DNA, activated cells with high expression could be over-represented, although the groups did not differ in activation or CD3 levels. Because the HLA sub-analyses included only small numbers of individuals, any influence of HLA type on TCRB rearrangement was left unresolved. Patients with type 1 diabetes made fewer insertions and deleted more nucleotides at VDJ recombination sites, implying thymic rearrangement abnormalities. The naive, central memory and regulatory TCRB repertoires appeared to resemble one another more closely among patients than among healthy donors.

The rearrangement joined TRBV7-6 to TRBJ2-5, with no confident D gene call. The receptor was derived from a woman in her late teens or twenties in good health. Sequenced input: central memory CD4+ T cells from blood. The DNA is as follows: TGTGCCAGCAGCTTAAATCGGAACTCTCAAGAGACCCAGTACTTC. Its product reads: CASSLNRNSQETQYF.